Below are 3 T cell receptor beta chains sequenced from a single sample in a study of shared clonotypes between healthy human individuals. Data came from immunoSEQ multiplex PCR; TCRdb stores just in-frame clones and leaves some out. The data contain about 1.9 million clones, 93% of them seen just once; the ten biggest clones take up more than 1.5%. Naive CD8 cells comprised CD45RO-negative, CCR7-positively selected cells, excluding terminally differentiated effector memory CD45RA+ cells. Sequenced sample: naive CD8+ T cells from PBMCs. The receptors come from a man aged 18 to 30 in good health. Some clones in this sample may be carry-over from other donors' samples.

This chain joins TRBV5-8 and TRBJ2-3; tentatively, D is TRBD1 (6 bases). V lost 4 bases, J lost 4 bases, and 16 bases lay in between. CDR3 size: 15 residues. Germline loops: CDR1 SGHTS, CDR2 YDEGEE. The CDR3 here is CASSEGDTEADTQYF. The CDR3 DNA reads TGTGCCAGCAGCGAAGGGGACACGGAGGCAGATACGCAGTATTTT.

The chain recombines TRBV7-9 with TRBJ1-5; 7 bases fit TRBD1. The CDR3 consists of 15 residues. The ends lost 0 bases at V and 4 bases at J; junction bases unmatched: 3. CDR1 is SEHNR, CDR2 FQNEAQ, per germline (reference sequence). The CDR3 nucleotides are TGTGCCAGCAGCTTAGCGGGGACAGTTAATCAGCCCCAGCATTTT. Protein sequence: CASSLAGTVNQPQHF.

The CDR3 coding sequence is TGTGCCAGCAGCTTAGCTCTAGCGGACTACGAGCAGTACTTC. Amino acids: CASSLALADYEQYF. V usage is TRBV7-9 and J usage is TRBJ2-7; 7 nucleotides agree with TRBD2. Germline V gene sequence: CDR1 SEHNR, CDR2 FQNEAQ (reference sequence). There are 14 residues in the CDR3. The ends lost 0 bases at V and 3 bases at J; junction bases unmatched: 2.